This T cell receptor beta chain comes out of a study of blood T cell repertoires in COVID-19. Some clones are missing from TCRdb's copy, which holds only in-frame ones; the method was immunoSEQ multiplex PCR. Of approximately 240,000 clones in the sample, about 90% were seen once. The CDR3 totals 13 residues. CDR1 and CDR2 from the germline V gene are SNHLY and FYNNEI. V lost 5 bases, J lost 3 bases, and 8 bases lay in between. Cohort 3 recovery required two negative PCRs, clearance, or symptom resolution. The source is a woman between 18 and 29 years old who had recovered from COVID-19. This chain links TRBV2 with TRBJ2-1; a possible D gene is TRBD2 (6 bases). The sample comprised PBMCs or T cells enriched from blood (not recorded which). CDR3 loop: CASSREVYNEQFF. The CDR3, as DNA: TGTGCCAGCAGTAGGGAGGTCTACAATGAGCAGTTCTTC.